The next 32 T cell receptor beta chains were all read from a single sample in a study of blood T cells in healthy people across ages. Using a J-beta primer mix together with a sample-barcoded 5' primer, a second PCR was run for about 7 to 12 cycles. TCRdb independently ran MiXCR on the 5' RACE reads; one entry per CDR3 protein. The profile shows just under 550,000 distinct CDR3 sequences, under 30% of them singletons. These records were also assigned to another study, of T cells of mothers and their children.

Sequencing was performed on blood. The receptors were sampled from a boy between 10 and 17 years old in good health.

The J gene is TRBJ1-5, the V gene TRBV7-8; possible D gene TRBD1, 6 bases. Germline CDR1 SGHVS, CDR2 FQNEAQ. The CDR3 is 17 amino acids. V was pared by 5 bases and J by 7 bases, with 24 bases between. The CDR3 is CASSRARTAQRSQPQHF. The CDR3 nucleotides read TGTGCCAGCAGCCGAGCACGGACAGCCCAGAGGTCCCAGCCCCAGCATTTT. Using reference TRBV7-8 and TRBJ1-5 for the parts outside the CDR3, the full variable domain is GAGVSQSPRYKVAKRGQDVALRCDPISGHVSLFWYQQALGQGPEFLTYFQNEAQLDKSGLPSDRFFAERPEGSVSTLKIQRTQQEDSAVYLCASSRARTAQRSQPQHFGDGTRLSIL.

The chain employs TRBV28 and TRBJ2-4, with unresolved D. The V end lost 2 bases, the J end lost 6 bases, and 20 bases lay between the germline ends. CDR1 is MDHEN and CDR2 is SYDVKM in the germline V gene. CDR3 length: 17 residues. The CDR3 DNA reads as TGTGCCAGCAGTTTAATTGCCCCGTCGGGCTCCCTAAACATTCAGTACTTC. This codes for CASSLIAPSGSLNIQYF.

The rearrangement uses TRBV3-1 and TRBJ1-2; no clear D gene. In germline, CDR1 is LGHDT, CDR2 YNNKEL (reference sequence). The CDR3 contains 16 residues. V lost 0 bases, J lost 2 bases, and 13 bases lay in between. The CDR3 DNA is TGTGCCAGCAGCCAAGACTGGGGTGGCAGCAACTATGGCTACACCTTC. This gives the protein CASSQDWGGSNYGYTF.

CDR3 nucleotide sequence: TGTGCCAGCGGGGAAAGTCCCGGGGAGCTGTTTTTT. Residues: CASGESPGELFF. The rearrangement links TRBV9 to TRBJ2-2; D uncertain. The length of the CDR3 is 12 residues. Germline V gives CDR1 SGDLS, CDR2 YYNGEE. V was shortened by 7 bases and J by 6 bases, with 10 bases between the two germline ends.

This clonotype was seen a few times. This CDR3 is CASRRPNQETQYF. The CDR3 DNA reads as TGTGCCAGCAGACGCCCCAACCAAGAGACCCAGTACTTC. This chain links TRBV6-5 with TRBJ2-5; D not certain. Germline lookup yields CDR1 MNHEY and CDR2 SVGAGI. The CDR3 loop spans 13 amino acids. V was trimmed by 6 bases and J by 0 bases, leaving 8 bases between them.

The chain employs TRBV29-1 and TRBJ2-3, with 11 positions matching TRBD2. Germline V gene data show CDR1 as SQVTM and CDR2 as ANQGSEA. V shed 6 bases, J shed 0 bases, and the junction held 5 bases outside the gene matches. This CDR3 spans 15 amino acids. The CDR3 nucleotides read TGCAGCGTAGGCGGGACTAGCGGTAGCACAGATACGCAGTATTTT. Translating it yields CSVGGTSGSTDTQYF.

The V call is TRBV7-2, the J call TRBJ1-6; tentatively, D is TRBD1 (5 bases). This CDR3 is built from 14 residues. The germline gives CDR1 SGHTA, CDR2 FQGNSA. V lost 4 bases and J lost 9, with 13 bases in between. CDR3 in DNA: TGTGCCAGCAGCTCCCTTATCGGGACTTCACCCCTCCACTTT. The encoded protein is CASSSLIGTSPLHF.

A few counts support this clonotype. V gene TRBV5-6 combines with J gene TRBJ2-5; 9 bases agree with TRBD1. The J call is in doubt because the DNA end fits TRBJ2-7 better. This CDR3 spans 15 amino acids. Germline V gene sequence: CDR1 SGHDT, CDR2 YYEEEE. The CDR3 protein is CASSYRGQGGDEQYF. As DNA, the CDR3 is TGTGCCAGCAGTTACAGGGGGCAAGGGGGCGACGAGCAGTACTTC.

As regards this clonotype: This could be a read error, since a much larger clone is one nucleotide away. The chain has TRBV5-5 and TRBJ2-1; no reliable D call. Between the trimmed V and J ends, which lost 1 base and 0 bases, there was a span of 8 bases. The germline gives CDR1 SGHKS, CDR2 YYEKEE (reference sequence). CDR3 length: 15 residues. The DNA for the CDR3 is TGTGCCAGCAGCTTGCCCAGGAGCTCCTACAATGAGCAGTTCTTC. It is translated as CASSLPRSSYNEQFF.

V gene TRBV6-2 or TRBV6-3 combines with J gene TRBJ2-1; the D is unclear. Trimming stripped 2 bases from V and 5 bases from J, with 13 bases between. Germline V CDR1 and CDR2: MNHEY, SVGEGT. The CDR3 has 15 residues. The CDR3 DNA reads TGTGCCAGCAGTTACCCACCGTCCCATAACAATGAGCAGTTCTTC. Amino acids: CASSYPPSHNNEQFF.

This clonotype has just a few counts. This sequence joins TRBV12-3 or TRBV12-4 and TRBJ2-4; TRBD2 matches 9 bases. The CDR3 length is 14 residues. V was clipped by 5 bases and J by 3 bases; unmatched bases: 2. This CDR3 reads CASSSGGYKNIQYF. The CDR3 nucleotides read TGTGCCAGCAGTAGCGGGGGGTACAAAAACATTCAGTACTTC.

This clonotype was counted only a few times. This chain joins TRBV5-5 and TRBJ2-4; the match to TRBD2 covers 9 bases. The trim removed 4 bases at V and 3 bases at J, leaving 8 bases unmatched. The CDR3 extends over 16 amino acids. Germline-derived CDR1 and CDR2 are SGHKS and YYEKEE (reference sequence). The CDR3 protein is CASSLAGGGIKNIQYF. The CDR3 DNA is TGTGCCAGCAGCCTGGCGGGGGGGGGCATCAAAAACATTCAGTACTTC.

The sample holds a few counts of this clonotype. The gene calls are TRBV29-1 and TRBJ1-1, with 8 bases matching TRBD1. V shed 6 bases and J 6 bases; nucleotides not matched to a gene: 9. The CDR3 spans 13 residues. CDR1 is SQVTM and CDR2 is ANQGSEA in the germline V gene. The CDR3 DNA sequence: TGCAGCGTCTGGACAGGGTTGGTCCCTGAAGCTTTCTTT. It specifies CSVWTGLVPEAFF.

This chain links TRBV27 with TRBJ1-1, with 9 bases lining up with TRBD1. V dropped 8 bases and J dropped 2; count of bases not matched to a gene: 6. From germline, CDR1 is MNHEY and CDR2 SMNVEV (reference sequence). This CDR3 has 14 residues. The CDR3 here is CASGDRDVNTEAFF. The CDR3 region has the DNA TGTGCCAGCGGGGACAGGGACGTAAACACTGAAGCTTTCTTT.

The chain links TRBV7-9 to TRBJ2-6; 8 positions match TRBD1. Germline CDR1 reads SEHNR; CDR2 reads FQNEAQ (reference sequence). After removal of 6 bases from V and 1 base from J, the junction contained 14 bases not matched to a gene. CDR3 length: 19 amino acids. CDR3 residues: CASSSGEDRVLSGANVLTF. CDR3 sequence (DNA): TGTGCCAGCAGTAGCGGAGAGGACAGGGTATTGTCTGGGGCCAACGTCCTGACTTTC.

This clonotype was observed a few times. This chain's CDR3 is CASSFGPPSSYEQYF. The CDR3, as DNA: TGTGCCAGCAGTTTTGGGCCTCCAAGCTCCTACGAGCAGTACTTC. The chain carries TRBV12-3 or TRBV12-4 and TRBJ2-7; the D is unclear. The CDR3 contains 15 residues. The V end was cut by 3 bases, the J end by 0 bases, with 12 bases between.

The sample holds many counts of this clonotype. The genes are TRBV5-3 and TRBJ2-5, with D perhaps TRBD1 (6 bases). TRBV5-3 falls under the ORF class, with uncertain function. The CDR3 spans 13 residues. Trimming left V 1 base short and J 3 bases short, with 7 bases between. In DNA form, the CDR3 reads TGTGCCAGAAGCTTGACAGGGAAAGAGACCCAGTACTTC. It translates to CARSLTGKETQYF.

In its sample, this clonotype was seen a few times. The chain links TRBV5-1 to TRBJ2-2; TRBD1 agrees at 7 bases. The junction had 9 bases not matched to a gene; V was cut back by 4 bases and J by 3 bases. Looked up from germline, CDR1 is SGHRS and CDR2 is YFSETQ. CDR3 length equals 16 residues. CDR3 nucleotides: TGCGCCAGCAGCCCGTCGGGCCAGGGGGACACCGGGGAGCTGTTTTTT. This codes for CASSPSGQGDTGELFF.

The table lists this clonotype with a few counts. The chain links TRBV20-1 to TRBJ1-1; D is perhaps TRBD1 (5 bases). CDR1 and CDR2 (germline): DFQATT, SNEGSKA (reference sequence). This CDR3 is 14 amino acids long. The V end was cut by 4 bases, the J end by 0 bases, with 12 bases between. The CDR3 protein is CSAKGRTLNTEAFF. DNA of the CDR3: TGCAGTGCTAAAGGACGGACACTGAACACTGAAGCTTTCTTT.

This chain uses TRBV4-2 with TRBJ2-2; no definite D call. This CDR3 is 16 amino acids long. Germline V CDR1 and CDR2: LGHNA, YNFKEQ. Trimming cost V 0 bases and J 8 bases, with 16 bases left between them. CDR3 amino acids: CASSQDLGLVAGELFF. The CDR3 DNA follows: TGTGCCAGCAGCCAAGATCTCGGCCTAGTGGCTGGGGAGCTGTTTTTT.

On this clonotype: The junction differs from germline at one of its ends, possibly a read error. The chain couples TRBV20-1 to TRBJ2-5; 10 bases are a match to TRBD2. CDR1 is DFQATT and CDR2 is SNEGSKA in the germline V gene (reference sequence). The CDR3 has 17 residues. Here the CDR3 reads CGARGLAGAKYQETQYF. The CDR3 DNA reads TGCGGTGCTAGAGGGCTAGCGGGGGCCAAGTACCAAGAGACCCAGTACTTC.

This sequence joins TRBV11-2 and TRBJ2-7; D tentatively reads TRBD1 or TRBD2 (6 bases each). The germline V and J ends were trimmed by 4 bases and 0 bases, with 19 bases remaining between them. This CDR3 spans 17 amino acids. Germline V CDR1 and CDR2: SGHAT, FQNNGV. CDR3 protein: CASSSVRGHPASYEQYF. The CDR3 bases are TGTGCCAGCAGCTCCGTACGGGGGCACCCAGCCTCCTACGAGCAGTACTTC.

The CDR3 DNA reads TGTGCCAGCAGCTTTTGGCGGGGGGCTGAAGAGACCCAGTACTTC. Translated, it gives CASSFWRGAEETQYF. The chain recombines TRBV7-9 with TRBJ2-5; 8 positions match TRBD2. V lost 3 bases, J lost 3 bases, and 6 bases stayed unmatched. This CDR3 spans 15 amino acids. CDR1 is SEHNR and CDR2 is FQNEAQ in the germline V gene (reference sequence).

The chain joins TRBV7-2 to TRBJ2-5, with D possibly being TRBD1 (6 bases). The CDR3 consists of 15 residues. Germline V gives CDR1 SGHTA, CDR2 FQGNSA. V lost 1 base, J lost 5 bases, and 14 bases lay in between. The CDR3 loop is CASSLEQGAMETQYF. The CDR3 region has the DNA TGTGCCAGCAGCTTAGAACAGGGTGCCATGGAGACCCAGTACTTC. Drawing the rest from reference TRBV7-2 and TRBJ2-5, the complete variable domain is GAGVSQSPSNKVTEKGKDVELRCDPISGHTALYWYRQSLGQGLEFLIYFQGNSAPDKSGLPSDRFSAERTGGSVSTLTIQRTQQEDSAVYLCASSLEQGAMETQYFGPGTRLLVL.

The chain uses TRBV28 and TRBJ1-2, with D unresolved. Germline values: CDR1 MDHEN, CDR2 SYDVKM. V was pared by 6 bases and J by 4 bases, with 9 bases between. The CDR3 contains 12 residues. The CDR3: CASSYGAYGYTF. Written as DNA, the CDR3 is TGTGCCAGCAGCTATGGCGCCTATGGCTACACCTTC.

This clonotype has more than one count but fewer than ten. The rearrangement uses TRBV6-6 and TRBJ2-5, with 11 bases matching TRBD2. The CDR3 has 13 amino acids. J lost 9 bases, V lost 8 bases, and 8 bases had no gene match. Per the germline V gene, CDR1 is MNHNY and CDR2 is SVGAGI (reference sequence). CDR3 sequence reads: CASELAGEGAQYF. The DNA of the CDR3 is TGTGCCAGCGAACTAGCGGGAGAGGGGGCCCAGTACTTC.

V usage is TRBV6-5 and J usage is TRBJ2-1, with 7 bases fitting TRBD2. With V trimmed by 2 bases and J by 1 base, 5 bases remained unmatched. This CDR3 region has 16 residues. CDR1 and CDR2 from the germline V gene are MNHEY and SVGAGI. Here the CDR3 reads CASSYIVGGSYNEQFF. CDR3 sequence (DNA): TGTGCCAGCAGTTACATAGTGGGGGGGTCCTACAATGAGCAGTTCTTC.

The gene calls are TRBV29-1 and TRBJ2-3; no definite D call. This CDR3 has 13 amino acids. CDR1 and CDR2 (germline): SQVTM, ANQGSEA. Trimming removed 4 bases from V and 2 bases from J, with 10 bases in between. CDR3 sequence (DNA): TGCAGCGTTGTTAGTCACTCCACAGATACGCAGTATTTT. It yields the protein CSVVSHSTDTQYF.

J is TRBJ2-5 and V is TRBV6-1; 11 positions agree with TRBD2. Gene TRBJ2-1 matches the end of the DNA better, so the J call may be wrong. CDR1 is MNHNS, CDR2 SASEGT, per germline. The CDR3 loop spans 15 amino acids. The CDR3 region has the DNA TGTGCCAGCAGAAGAGGGACTAGCGGCTACAATGAGCAGTTCTTC. Its translation: CASRRGTSGYNEQFF.

This clonotype was recorded a few times. This chain links TRBV6-7 with TRBJ1-1; no reliable D call. TRBV6-7 is filed as an ORF, its function uncertain. There are 10 residues in the CDR3. Trimming removed 11 bases at V and 9 bases at J, with 13 bases between. This CDR3 is CACQRQQAFF. The CDR3 nucleotides are TGTGCCTGCCAACGGCAGCAAGCTTTCTTT.

The CDR3 DNA is TGTGCCAGCAGTTACTCGTCCTTCTTCTCAACAGATACGCAGTATTTT. This translates into CASSYSSFFSTDTQYF. The rearrangement joins TRBV6-5 to TRBJ2-3; D is ambiguous. CDR3 size: 16 residues. The V gene's germline CDR1 is MNHEY and CDR2 SVGAGI. V lost 0 bases and J lost 3, with 13 bases in between.

This chain links TRBV7-2 with TRBJ1-2; tentatively, D is TRBD1 (6 bases). CDR1 is SGHTA and CDR2 is FQGNSA in the germline V gene. Trimming left V 5 bases short and J 2 bases short, with 18 bases between. This CDR3 comprises 16 residues. CDR3 sequence: CASSNSRNRANYGYTF. The CDR3 bases are TGTGCCAGCAGCAATAGCCGGAACAGGGCAAACTATGGCTACACCTTC.